This entry features one TCR beta chain sequence. The antigen remains unidentified. This sample is part of a study of T cell responses to AZD1222 COVID-19 vaccine. Findings and limits, study-wide: Clonal diversity may have been underestimated, and the donors were mostly white British, with more females than males.

Per germline, CDR1 MNHNY and CDR2 SVGAGI (reference sequence). V dropped 8 bases and J dropped 6; count of bases not matched to a gene: 8. The CDR3 spans 14 residues. The assay was immunoSEQ multiplex PCR, and TCRdb's table has in-frame clones only and misses some. The sample has about 83,000 clones, roughly 88% seen once. Sequences were derived from peripheral blood, sampled on day 0 of AZD1222 vaccination. The chain joins TRBV6-6 to TRBJ1-5, with 9 nucleotides matching TRBD1. The clonotype comes from an adult in good health. The CDR3 DNA follows: TGTGCCAGCGGTAACAGGGGGCTCGGTCAGCCCCAGCATTTT. Its protein is CASGNRGLGQPQHF.